A single sample gave rise to the 25 T cell receptor beta chains below, sequenced in a study of shared clonotypes between healthy human individuals. Method: immunoSEQ multiplex PCR; TCRdb's copy keeps in-frame clones and lacks some. This table holds some 1.5 million clones, approximately 98% found once. Source material: naive CD4+ T cells sorted from blood. The subset: CD45RA+ positively selected. The receptors shown here come from a man between 25 and 39 years old in good health.

This clone occurred once. The V and J genes are TRBV6-5 and TRBJ1-1; 10 positions match TRBD1. The CDR3 extends over 13 amino acids. Germline trimming cut 10 bases from V and 9 bases from J; bases unmatched to any gene: 11. Germline assignment: CDR1 MNHEY and CDR2 SVGAGI. This chain's CDR3 is CATFWTGGTKAFF. The CDR3 nucleotides are TGTGCCACCTTCTGGACAGGGGGGACTAAAGCTTTCTTT.

The chain joins TRBV7-6 to TRBJ2-5; D is possibly TRBD2 (6 bases). The CDR3 covers 14 residues. Trimming cost V 5 bases and J 5 bases, with 15 bases left between them. Looked up from germline, CDR1 is SGHVS and CDR2 is FNYEAQ. The CDR3 is CASSPPSRDETQYF. DNA of the CDR3: TGTGCCAGCAGCCCTCCATCGCGGGACGAGACCCAGTACTTC.

V usage is TRBV23-1 and J usage is TRBJ1-4, with D unresolved. TRBV23-1 is an ORF, with its function uncertain. CDR3 length equals 19 residues. V shed 0 bases and J shed 0 bases, with 17 bases lying between them. The CDR3 DNA sequence: TGCGCCAGCAGTCAATCCCCTCGGATTTCCCATTCAACTAATGAAAAACTGTTTTTT. Encoded protein: CASSQSPRISHSTNEKLFF.

This clone came up once. V is TRBV2 and J is TRBJ1-5; D is undetermined. The V gene's germline CDR1 is SNHLY and CDR2 FYNNEI. V was trimmed by 1 base and J by 5 bases, leaving 9 bases between them. This CDR3 has 14 amino acids. The CDR3 bases are TGTGCCAGCAGTGAAGAGTCTGGGGATCAGCCCCAGCATTTT. Translated, it gives CASSEESGDQPQHF.

The chain links TRBV25-1 to TRBJ2-3; 8 nucleotides agree with TRBD1. CDR1 and CDR2 (germline): MGHDK, SYGVNS. V gave up 2 bases and J gave up 1 base; unmatched junction bases: 2. The CDR3 sequence is 15 residues long. CDR3 bases: TGTGCCAGCAGTGAACCGACAGGGGGCACAGATACGCAGTATTTT. Amino acid sequence: CASSEPTGGTDTQYF.

Comments on this clone: The junction and the germline gene differ at one end; a read error may be behind it. The chain has TRBV27 and TRBJ2-1, with D uncertain. The CDR3 sequence is 15 residues long. CDR1 and CDR2 (germline): MNHEY, SMNVEV (reference sequence). DNA for the CDR3: TGTGCCAGCAGTTTATCGGGTGAGGCCTATAATGAGCAGTTCTTC. This translates into CASSLSGEAYNEQFF.

The gene calls are TRBV6-1 and TRBJ1-1; D is ambiguous. Germline CDR1 reads MNHNS; CDR2 reads SASEGT. With 1 base removed from V and 5 bases from J, the gap between germline ends came to 8 bases. There are 13 residues in the CDR3. The CDR3 coding sequence is TGTGCCAGCAGTGAAGTGTGGTGGACTGAAGCTTTCTTT. Translating gives CASSEVWWTEAFF.

This chain links TRBV11-3 with TRBJ2-2, with a tentative D call TRBD1 (6 bases). Trimming stripped 5 bases from V and 2 bases from J, with 24 bases between. Germline V lookup: CDR1 SGHNT, CDR2 YENEEA. The CDR3 length is 19 residues. The CDR3 region is CASSKQGYSAELNTGELFF. In DNA, the CDR3 is TGTGCCAGCAGCAAGCAGGGGTACTCGGCGGAGTTAAACACCGGGGAGCTGTTTTTT.

The chain uses TRBV4-1 and TRBJ1-1; weak D call: TRBD1 (5 bases). CDR3 length equals 15 residues. Germline values: CDR1 MGHRA, CDR2 YSYEKL. Trimming stripped 2 bases from V and 1 base from J, with 11 bases between. CDR3 sequence: CASSQRGEGNTEAFF. The DNA for the CDR3 is TGCGCCAGCAGCCAAAGAGGGGAAGGGAACACTGAAGCTTTCTTT.

The chain uses TRBV10-3 and TRBJ1-1; tentatively, D is TRBD1 (6 bases). Trimming took off 6 bases at V and 5 bases at J, with 16 bases between the two ends. Germline CDR1 and CDR2: ENHRY and SYGVKD. The CDR3 covers 14 residues. The CDR3 loop reads CAIRSGERGTEAFF. The CDR3 DNA reads as TGTGCCATCAGATCAGGGGAGAGGGGGACTGAAGCTTTCTTT.

This chain connects TRBV15 to TRBJ2-1; TRBD2 agrees at 10 bases. The V and J ends lost 0 bases and 8 bases, in that order; junction bases with no gene match: 10. The CDR3 is made up of 17 amino acids. From germline, CDR1 is LNHNV and CDR2 YYDKDF (reference sequence). The CDR3 spells CATSRDRASGSKDEQFF. CDR3 DNA sequence: TGTGCCACCAGCAGAGATCGGGCTAGCGGGAGTAAGGATGAGCAGTTCTTC. Based on the CDR3 plus reference TRBV15 and TRBJ2-1, the full variable domain is DAMVIQNPRYQVTQFGKPVTLSCSQTLNHNVMYWYQQKSSQAPKLLFHYYDKDFNNEADTPDNFQSRRPNTSFCFLDIRSPGLGDTAMYLCATSRDRASGSKDEQFFGPGTRLTVL.

About this clone itself: This same CDR3 is encoded by further DNA sequences in the sample. The chain carries TRBV18 and TRBJ2-5; D is uncertain. V was clipped by 0 bases and J by 4 bases, with 6 bases between them. The CDR3 extends over 13 amino acids. Germline V CDR1 and CDR2: KGHSH, LQKENI. The CDR3 DNA reads TGTGCCAGCTCACCACCTTCGGGAGAGACCCAGTACTTC. It encodes CASSPPSGETQYF.

The V gene is TRBV28, the J gene TRBJ2-1; maybe TRBD2 (6 bases). The CDR3 contains 11 residues. The germline CDR1 and CDR2 sequences are MDHEN and SYDVKM. V dropped 5 bases and J dropped 11 bases, with 10 bases sitting between them. In nucleotides, the CDR3 is TGTGCCAGCAGTCAAGGACTAAAGCAGTTCTTC. It specifies CASSQGLKQFF.

V gene TRBV5-1 combines with J gene TRBJ2-5; 7 bases agree with TRBD2. Unmatched junction bases numbered 11, after V lost 1 base and J lost 5 bases. Germline V gives CDR1 SGHRS, CDR2 YFSETQ. The CDR3 has 16 amino acids. DNA of the CDR3: TGCGCCAGCAGCTTGCCCCCAGCGGGAAGCCCGGAGACCCAGTACTTC. It is translated as CASSLPPAGSPETQYF.

The chain employs TRBV29-1 and TRBJ1-2, with a possible D match to TRBD1 (6 bases). From germline, CDR1 is SQVTM and CDR2 ANQGSEA. V was shortened by 1 base and J by 8 bases, with 17 bases between the two germline ends. The CDR3 totals 14 residues. The DNA of the CDR3 is TGCAGCGTTGAAGGCAATAACAGGGTATTGGGCTACACCTTC. This translates into CSVEGNNRVLGYTF.

The chain employs TRBV18 and TRBJ2-7; 12 bases line up with TRBD1. The V segment lost 3 bases and the J segment 11 bases; nucleotides outside the gene matches: 8. This CDR3 spans 14 amino acids. The germline CDR1 and CDR2 sequences are KGHSH and LQKENI. CDR3 DNA: TGTGCCAGCTCACCGGGACAGGGGGCAGTCCTCGAGTACTTC. Amino acid sequence: CASSPGQGAVLEYF.

The chain links TRBV30 to TRBJ1-2; D may be TRBD1 (6 bases). Germline loops: CDR1 GTSNPN, CDR2 SVGIG (reference sequence). CDR3 length equals 15 residues. The germline V and J ends were trimmed by 1 base and 4 bases, with 16 bases remaining between them. In DNA, the CDR3 is TGTGCCTGGAGTGGCCGCCCCCGGGGGCCCTATGGCTACACCTTC. It is translated as CAWSGRPRGPYGYTF.

This clone was counted only a few times. The rearrangement uses TRBV19 and TRBJ2-7; possible D gene TRBD2, 5 bases. Germline CDR1 LNHDA, CDR2 SQIVND (reference sequence). The CDR3 length is 15 residues. The V end lost 1 base, the J end lost 5 bases, and 15 bases lay between the germline ends. The CDR3 DNA reads TGTGCCAGTAGTATAGCGGAGGAGTTGAGTCACGAGCAGTACTTC. Protein sequence: CASSIAEELSHEQYF.

This sequence joins TRBV28 and TRBJ1-1; D is uncertain. The CDR3 totals 10 residues. V was shortened by 8 bases and J by 11 bases, with 12 bases between the two germline ends. The germline gives CDR1 MDHEN, CDR2 SYDVKM. In DNA form, the CDR3 reads TGTGCCAGCGGCGGGCTAGCGGCTTTCTTT. Translation: CASGGLAAFF.

The J gene is TRBJ2-7, the V gene TRBV19, with D maybe TRBD2 (6 bases). Trimming removed 5 bases from V and 1 base from J, with 15 bases in between. The CDR3 runs to 15 residues. Germline assignment: CDR1 LNHDA and CDR2 SQIVND (reference sequence). CDR3 coding DNA: TGTGCCAGTAGTGTATCGGGGGTATGGTCCTACGAGCAGTACTTC. This codes for CASSVSGVWSYEQYF.

This clone was found once. The genes are TRBV28 and TRBJ2-3; TRBD1 matches 9 bases. The CDR3 length is 13 residues. V lost 8 bases, J lost 2 bases, and 2 bases stayed unmatched. Germline V gene lookup returns CDR1 MDHEN and CDR2 SYDVKM. CDR3 loop: CASRDRVTDTQYF. The CDR3 coding sequence is TGTGCCAGCCGGGACAGGGTCACAGATACGCAGTATTTT.

V usage is TRBV23-1 and J usage is TRBJ2-7; TRBD1 matches at 8 bases. TRBV23-1 is identified as an open reading frame with a role that is uncertain. V shed 0 bases and J 5 bases; nucleotides not matched to a gene: 12. This CDR3 region has 17 residues. The CDR3 reads CASSQSKLDRGGHEQYF. The CDR3 bases are TGCGCCAGCAGTCAATCGAAATTAGACAGGGGCGGCCACGAGCAGTACTTC.

The chain is built from TRBV7-2 and TRBJ2-7, with D tentatively TRBD2 (7 bases). V shed 1 base and J shed 1 base, with 14 bases lying between them. The CDR3 sequence is 16 residues long. Germline V gene data show CDR1 as SGHTA and CDR2 as FQGNSA. The CDR3 nucleotides are TGTGCCAGCAGCTTAGAAGGGGGAGGGCTATCCTACGAGCAGTACTTC. Translated: CASSLEGGGLSYEQYF.

The gene calls are TRBV12-5 and TRBJ2-1; 9 positions agree with TRBD2. Trimming took 0 bases from V and 7 from J; bases not matched to a gene: 13. Germline CDR1 LGHNT, CDR2 FRNRAP. This CDR3 is built from 18 residues. The CDR3 nucleotides are TGTGCTAGTGGTTTGGTCCCGCTTGCGGGAGGGGAGGGGAATGAGCAGTTCTTC. Its translation: CASGLVPLAGGEGNEQFF.

The chain carries TRBV7-8 and TRBJ1-1; the D is unclear. With 4 bases removed from V and 0 bases from J, the gap between germline ends came to 15 bases. Per the germline V gene, CDR1 is SGHVS and CDR2 is FQNEAQ. This CDR3 is built from 16 residues. The CDR3 loop reads CASSWAEYSLNTEAFF. CDR3 sequence (DNA): TGTGCCAGCAGCTGGGCGGAGTATAGCCTGAACACTGAAGCTTTCTTT.